This paragraph covers one TCR beta chain sequence. This clonotype has only one observation. No antigen is known for it. No base-level quality is on record; no much larger clone is a single base apart. One read alone lends weak support. The data derive from a study of response to subunit inactivated influenza vaccine (dated by TCRdb to the late 2010s). Turning to the overall study: To follow how T cells responded to a trivalent subunit inactivated influenza vaccine, the researchers relied on deep quantitative profiling of the T cell receptor repertoire.

The CDR1 and CDR2 encoded by the germline V gene (reference sequence) are MNHNY and SVGAGI. The CDR3 runs 13 amino acids, cysteine and phenylalanine included. Just CDR3 DNA is preserved here, 39 bases in frame from base 1. Relative to germline, V is 7 bases shorter and J is 2 bases shorter, with 12 bases between their ends. The research as a whole found: According to the authors, only a limited number of new T cells may be recruited by each seasonal influenza vaccination.

Libraries were prepared through RT-PCR. The reads were generated on an Illumina HiSeq 2500. TCRdb handled the public reads itself, with Q25 trimming in fastp and clone calling in MiXCR, and kept productive beta chains. Entries that share a CDR3 protein sequence are merged under the most common genes and DNA. The sample has around 760,000 distinct CDR3 sequences on record, roughly 14% of them singletons. Approximately 6.5% of the sample comes from the top ten. Sample: PBMCs from blood, taken 14 days before vaccination. The sequence links TRBV6-6 to TRBJ2-7; the D gene is unclear. The TCR comes from a man aged 50-60 years who received an inactivated influenza vaccine. Donor details come from another sample of the same person, matched by shared clones. The CDR3 region: CASKPGATYEQYF. The nucleotide sequence is given as TGTGCCAGCAAGCCGGGTGCAACCTACGAGCAGTACTTC.